These 18 T cell receptor beta chains share one sample of origin, sequenced in a study of blood T cell repertoires in COVID-19. Assay used: immunoSEQ multiplex PCR; TCRdb lists only in-frame clones, some missing. Seen here are 400,000 to 550,000 clones, approximately 90% observed once, and the top ten hold around 4.4%. The sample comprised peripheral blood. The receptor source for this set is a woman younger than 45 with acute or convalescent COVID-19.

This rearrangement joins TRBV25-1 to TRBJ2-1, with D hard to call. This CDR3 is 12 amino acids long. CDR1 is MGHDK and CDR2 is SYGVNS in the germline V gene. The germline V and J ends were trimmed by 3 bases and 6 bases, with 6 bases remaining between them. Written as DNA, the CDR3 is TGTGCCAGCAGTGACAGAAGCAATGAGCAGTTCTTC. This codes for CASSDRSNEQFF.

This clone was seen a few times. The rearrangement links TRBV5-1 to TRBJ2-3, with TRBD1 matching over 7 bases. Trimming took 5 bases from V and 2 from J; bases not matched to a gene: 5. Germline V gene sequence: CDR1 SGHRS, CDR2 YFSETQ. The CDR3 extends over 14 amino acids. Written as DNA, the CDR3 is TGCGCCAGCAGAGCGACAGGGACCACAGATACGCAGTATTTT. Translation: CASRATGTTDTQYF.

This rearrangement joins TRBV3-1 (or the pseudogene TRBV3-2) to TRBJ2-1; 7 bases align to TRBD2. Germline lookup yields CDR1 LGHDT and CDR2 YNNKEL (reference sequence). Trimming took 2 bases from V and 2 from J; bases not matched to a gene: 6. CDR3 length: 16 amino acids. This CDR3 is CASSQTSEITYNEQFF. The CDR3 DNA reads TGTGCCAGCAGCCAAACTAGCGAAATCACCTACAATGAGCAGTTCTTC.

This clone appeared once. J is TRBJ1-5 and V is TRBV4-1, with TRBD1 matching 9 bases. Germline assignment: CDR1 MGHRA and CDR2 YSYEKL. Trimming cost V 4 bases and J 6 bases; bases outside gene matches: 10. This CDR3 has 16 residues. The CDR3 sequence is CASSLSGTGIGQPQHF. The CDR3 DNA reads as TGCGCCAGCAGCCTTAGCGGGACAGGGATAGGTCAGCCCCAGCATTTT.

The rearrangement uses TRBV5-1 and TRBJ1-1; 8 positions agree with TRBD1. The CDR3 contains 14 residues. Germline V CDR1 and CDR2: SGHRS, YFSETQ. V dropped 4 bases and J dropped 3; count of bases not matched to a gene: 5. This CDR3 is CASSPDRGYTEAFF. The CDR3 DNA sequence: TGCGCCAGCAGCCCCGACAGGGGATACACTGAAGCTTTCTTT.

The J gene is TRBJ1-2, the V gene TRBV7-6, with 8 bases lining up with TRBD1. CDR1 SGHVS and CDR2 FNYEAQ come from the germline V gene. This CDR3 is built from 17 residues. The ends lost 4 bases at V and 5 bases at J; junction bases unmatched: 15. The CDR3 DNA reads TGTGCCAGCAGCTACGCCCAGACCCGGGACAGGAATTATGGCTACACCTTC. Translation: CASSYAQTRDRNYGYTF.

V usage is TRBV19 and J usage is TRBJ1-3; D possibly corresponds to TRBD1 (6 bases). The germline CDR1 and CDR2 sequences are LNHDA and SQIVND (reference sequence). This CDR3 spans 14 amino acids. V lost 4 bases to trimming and J lost 4 bases, with 11 bases between them. The CDR3 protein is CASSRGQIGNTIYF. DNA of the CDR3: TGTGCCAGTAGTAGGGGACAAATCGGAAACACCATATATTTT.

CDR3 sequence: CASSLQGVASPLHF. The DNA of the CDR3 is TGTGCCAGCAGTTTACAGGGCGTAGCTTCACCCCTCCACTTT. The gene calls are TRBV27 and TRBJ1-6, with a possible D match to TRBD1 (5 bases). V dropped 2 bases and J dropped 9 bases, with 11 bases sitting between them. The CDR3 runs 14 residues. Per the germline V gene, CDR1 is MNHEY and CDR2 is SMNVEV (reference sequence).

The chain recombines TRBV6-2 or TRBV6-3 with TRBJ2-1; 13 bases agree with TRBD2. J gave up 8 bases and V 5 bases, and 6 bases lay outside the gene matches. The CDR3 is 15 amino acids. Germline CDR1 is MNHEY and CDR2 is SVGEGT. CDR3 coding DNA: TGTGCCAGCAGTAAACTAGCGGGGGGGCCCTATGAGCAGTTCTTC. This sequence encodes CASSKLAGGPYEQFF.

The genes are TRBV9 and TRBJ2-7; perhaps TRBD1 as D (5 bases). The germline gives CDR1 SGDLS, CDR2 YYNGEE. The V and J ends lost 3 bases and 3 bases respectively, with 16 bases between them. The CDR3 has 15 residues. DNA for the CDR3: TGTGCCAGCAGCGCCTATGTGGCAGGGTTCTACGAGCAGTACTTC. It specifies CASSAYVAGFYEQYF.

The chain carries TRBV9 and TRBJ2-7; 8 bases are shared with TRBD2. V lost 3 bases, J lost 3 bases, and 11 bases stayed unmatched. The germline V gene has CDR1 SGDLS and CDR2 YYNGEE. There are 16 residues in the CDR3. CDR3: CASSEAPGTSFYEQYF. The CDR3 coding sequence is TGTGCCAGCAGCGAAGCCCCCGGGACTAGTTTCTACGAGCAGTACTTC.

CDR3: CAWSVRLIYGYTF. DNA for the CDR3: TGTGCCTGGAGTGTACGACTAATCTATGGCTACACCTTC. The gene calls are TRBV30 and TRBJ1-2, with D unclear. Germline V gives CDR1 GTSNPN, CDR2 SVGIG (reference sequence). The CDR3 covers 13 residues. Trimming stripped 0 bases from V and 4 bases from J, with 9 bases between. The entire variable domain, with the rest obtained from reference TRBV30 and TRBJ1-2, is as follows: SQTIHQWPATLVQPVGSPLSLECTVEGTSNPNLYWYRQAAGRGLQLLFYSVGIGQISSEVPQNLSASRPQDRQFILSSKKLLLSDSGFYLCAWSVRLIYGYTFGSGTRLTVV.

This chain links TRBV19 with TRBJ1-1; perhaps TRBD1 as D (6 bases). V lost 5 bases to trimming and J lost 2 bases, with 9 bases between them. The germline gives CDR1 LNHDA, CDR2 SQIVND (reference sequence). This CDR3 spans 13 amino acids. CDR3 DNA sequence: TGTGCCAGTAGTGTCAGGGGAAACACTGAAGCTTTCTTT. It encodes CASSVRGNTEAFF.

This clone was observed once. The chain links TRBV15 to TRBJ1-5; 7 bases align to TRBD1. V lost 3 bases to trimming and J lost 3 bases; unmatched junction nucleotides: 5. The V gene's germline CDR1 is LNHNV and CDR2 YYDKDF (reference sequence). The CDR3 sequence is 15 residues long. CDR3 DNA sequence: TGTGCCACCAGCAGCAGGGGGAATTTCAATCAGCCCCAGCATTTT. It yields the protein CATSSRGNFNQPQHF.

J is TRBJ1-6 and V is TRBV6-6, with no clear D. The V gene's germline CDR1 is MNHNY and CDR2 SVGAGI (reference sequence). The CDR3 totals 13 residues. V lost 0 bases and J lost 6, with 3 bases in between. The CDR3 region has the DNA TGTGCCAGCAGTTACTCGAGTAATTCACCCCTCCACTTT. This encodes CASSYSSNSPLHF.

This sequence joins TRBV7-2 and TRBJ2-5, with TRBD2 matching 10 bases. The germline V gene encodes CDR1 SGHTA and CDR2 FQGNSA. The trim removed 4 bases at V and 3 bases at J, leaving 8 bases unmatched. The CDR3 totals 16 residues. The CDR3 DNA is TGTGCCAGCAGCTCGAGAACTAGCGGGGTTAAAGAGACCCAGTACTTC. Protein sequence: CASSSRTSGVKETQYF.

The chain recombines TRBV10-3 with TRBJ2-5; no clear D. This CDR3 comprises 13 residues. The V end was cut by 4 bases, the J end by 5 bases, with 11 bases between. The germline V gene encodes CDR1 ENHRY and CDR2 SYGVKD. The CDR3 region is CAISGEAGETQYF. CDR3 DNA: TGTGCCATCAGTGGAGAGGCCGGGGAGACCCAGTACTTC.

The rearrangement uses TRBV28 and TRBJ1-2, with TRBD1 matching over 7 bases. Germline CDR1 reads MDHEN; CDR2 reads SYDVKM. With V trimmed by 2 bases and J by 5 bases, 5 bases remained unmatched. The CDR3 contains 14 residues. The CDR3, as DNA: TGTGCCAGCAGTTTAGGACAGGAAGATTATGGCTACACCTTC. It codes for CASSLGQEDYGYTF.